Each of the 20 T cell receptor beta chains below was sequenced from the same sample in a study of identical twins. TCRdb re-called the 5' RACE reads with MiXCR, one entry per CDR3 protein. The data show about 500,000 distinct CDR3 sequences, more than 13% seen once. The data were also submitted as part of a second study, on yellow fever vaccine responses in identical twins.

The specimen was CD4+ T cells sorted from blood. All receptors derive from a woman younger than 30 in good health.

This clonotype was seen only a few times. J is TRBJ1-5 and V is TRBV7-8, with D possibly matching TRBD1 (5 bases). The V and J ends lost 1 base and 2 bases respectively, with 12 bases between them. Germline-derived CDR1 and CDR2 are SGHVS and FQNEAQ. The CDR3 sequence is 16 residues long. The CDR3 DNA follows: TGTGCCAGCAGCTTAGAAGGTGGCAGGGGCAATCAGCCCCAGCATTTT. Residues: CASSLEGGRGNQPQHF.

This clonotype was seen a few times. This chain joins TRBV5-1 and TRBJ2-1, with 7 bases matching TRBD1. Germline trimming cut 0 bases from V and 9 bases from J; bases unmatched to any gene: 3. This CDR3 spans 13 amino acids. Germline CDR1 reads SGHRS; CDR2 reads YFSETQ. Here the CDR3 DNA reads TGCGCCAGCAGCTTGGACACAGGGGCTGAGCAGTTCTTC. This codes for CASSLDTGAEQFF.

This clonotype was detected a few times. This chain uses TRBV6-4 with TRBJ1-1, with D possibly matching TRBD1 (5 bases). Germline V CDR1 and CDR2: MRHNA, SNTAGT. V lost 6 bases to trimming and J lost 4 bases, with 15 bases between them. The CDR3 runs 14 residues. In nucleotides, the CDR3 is TGTGCCAGCAGCCCGCGGGGCATGGGCACTGAAGCTTTCTTT. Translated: CASSPRGMGTEAFF.

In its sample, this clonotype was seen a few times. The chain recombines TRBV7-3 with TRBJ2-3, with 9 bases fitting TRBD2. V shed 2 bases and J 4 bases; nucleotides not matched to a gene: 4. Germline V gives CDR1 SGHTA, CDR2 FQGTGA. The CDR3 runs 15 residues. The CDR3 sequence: CASSLAGGQADTQYF. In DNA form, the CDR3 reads TGTGCCAGCAGCTTAGCGGGGGGGCAGGCAGATACGCAGTATTTT.

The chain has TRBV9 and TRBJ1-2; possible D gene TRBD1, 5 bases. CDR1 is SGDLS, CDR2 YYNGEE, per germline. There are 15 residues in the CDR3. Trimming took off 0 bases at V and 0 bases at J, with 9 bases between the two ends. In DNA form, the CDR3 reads TGTGCCAGCAGCGTAGGACAGACGACTAACTATGGCTACACCTTC. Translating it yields CASSVGQTTNYGYTF.

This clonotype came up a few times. CDR3 loop: CASSRGEGRMETQYF. The CDR3 DNA sequence: TGTGCCAGCAGCCGCGGGGAGGGCCGAATGGAGACCCAGTACTTC. The V and J genes are TRBV12-3 or TRBV12-4 and TRBJ2-5; TRBD2 aligns across 7 bases. The trim removed 6 bases at V and 5 bases at J, leaving 12 bases unmatched. The CDR3 contains 15 residues.

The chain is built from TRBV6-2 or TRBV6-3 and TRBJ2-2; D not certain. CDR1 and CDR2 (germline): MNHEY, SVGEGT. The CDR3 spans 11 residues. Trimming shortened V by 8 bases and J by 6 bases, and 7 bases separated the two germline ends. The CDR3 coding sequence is TGTGCCAGCCGCGCGCCCGGGGAGCTGTTTTTT. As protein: CASRAPGELFF.

The CDR3 DNA follows: TGCAGTGCTAGAGATGATTCAGGGGGCAATCAGCCCCAGCATTTT. Translated: CSARDDSGGNQPQHF. The chain joins TRBV20-1 to TRBJ1-5, with D possibly TRBD1 on 6 matching bases. The germline V and J ends were trimmed by 0 bases and 2 bases, with 11 bases remaining between them. There are 15 residues in the CDR3. Germline V gene lookup returns CDR1 DFQATT and CDR2 SNEGSKA (reference sequence).

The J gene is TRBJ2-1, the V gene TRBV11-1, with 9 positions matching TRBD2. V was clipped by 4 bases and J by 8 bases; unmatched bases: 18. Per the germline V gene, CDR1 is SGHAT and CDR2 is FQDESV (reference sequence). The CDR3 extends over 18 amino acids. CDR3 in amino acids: CASSSSWARAGGGDEQFF. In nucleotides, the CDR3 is TGTGCCAGCAGCTCATCTTGGGCCCGTGCGGGAGGGGGGGATGAGCAGTTCTTC.

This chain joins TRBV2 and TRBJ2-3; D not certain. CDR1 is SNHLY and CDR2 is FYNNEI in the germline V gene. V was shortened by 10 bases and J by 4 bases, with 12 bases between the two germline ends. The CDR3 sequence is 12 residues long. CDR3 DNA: TGTGCCACCGTAAACTCGCCAGATACGCAGTATTTT. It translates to CATVNSPDTQYF.

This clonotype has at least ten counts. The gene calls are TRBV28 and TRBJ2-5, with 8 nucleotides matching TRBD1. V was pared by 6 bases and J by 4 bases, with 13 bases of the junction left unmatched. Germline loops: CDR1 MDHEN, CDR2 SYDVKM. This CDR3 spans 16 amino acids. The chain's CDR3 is CASRRRTGFLRETQYF. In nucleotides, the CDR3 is TGTGCCAGCAGACGTCGGACAGGGTTTCTACGAGAGACCCAGTACTTC. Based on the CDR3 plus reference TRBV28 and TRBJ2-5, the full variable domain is DVKVTQSSRYLVKRTGEKVFLECVQDMDHENMFWYRQDPGLGLRLIYFSYDVKMKEKGDIPEGYSVSREKKERFSLILESASTNQTSMYLCASRRRTGFLRETQYFGPGTRLLVL.

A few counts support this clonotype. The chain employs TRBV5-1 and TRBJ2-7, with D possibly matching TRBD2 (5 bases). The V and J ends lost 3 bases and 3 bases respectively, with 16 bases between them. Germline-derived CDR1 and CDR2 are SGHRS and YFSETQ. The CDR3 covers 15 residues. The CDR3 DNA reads TGCGCCAGCAGCTCCCTTTCCTCCGGGAACTACGAGCAGTACTTC. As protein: CASSSLSSGNYEQYF. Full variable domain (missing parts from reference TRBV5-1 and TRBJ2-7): KAGVTQTPRYLIKTRGQQVTLSCSPISGHRSVSWYQQTPGQGLQFLFEYFSETQRNKGNFPGRFSGRQFSNSRSEMNVSTLELGDSALYLCASSSLSSGNYEQYFGPGTRLTVT.

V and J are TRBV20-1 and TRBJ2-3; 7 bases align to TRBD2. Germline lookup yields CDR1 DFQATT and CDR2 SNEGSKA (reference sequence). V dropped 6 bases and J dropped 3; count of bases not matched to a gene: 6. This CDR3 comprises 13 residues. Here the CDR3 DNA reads TGCAGTGCCGCCGCGGGGGAAACAGATACGCAGTATTTT. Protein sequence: CSAAAGETDTQYF.

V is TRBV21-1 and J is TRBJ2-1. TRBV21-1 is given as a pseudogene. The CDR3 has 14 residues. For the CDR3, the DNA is TGTGCCAGCAGCAATACTCAGTACGGCGGTGAGCAGTTCTTC. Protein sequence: CASSNTQYGGEQFF.

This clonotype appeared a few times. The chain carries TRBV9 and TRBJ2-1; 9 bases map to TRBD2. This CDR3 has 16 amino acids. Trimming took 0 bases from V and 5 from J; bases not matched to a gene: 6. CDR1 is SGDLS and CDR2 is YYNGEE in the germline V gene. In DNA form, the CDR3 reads TGTGCCAGCAGCGTAGGGGCTAGCGGGGCCAACAATGAGCAGTTCTTC. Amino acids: CASSVGASGANNEQFF.

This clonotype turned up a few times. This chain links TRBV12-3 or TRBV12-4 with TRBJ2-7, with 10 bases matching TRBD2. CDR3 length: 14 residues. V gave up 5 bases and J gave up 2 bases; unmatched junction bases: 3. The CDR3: CASSKLAGPYEQYF. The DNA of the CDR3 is TGTGCCAGCAGTAAACTAGCGGGACCCTACGAGCAGTACTTC.

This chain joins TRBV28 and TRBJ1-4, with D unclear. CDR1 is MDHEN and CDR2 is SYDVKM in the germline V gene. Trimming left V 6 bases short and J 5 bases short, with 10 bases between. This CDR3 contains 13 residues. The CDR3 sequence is CASSPGRNEKLFF. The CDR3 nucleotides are TGTGCCAGCAGCCCCGGGAGGAATGAAAAACTGTTTTTT.

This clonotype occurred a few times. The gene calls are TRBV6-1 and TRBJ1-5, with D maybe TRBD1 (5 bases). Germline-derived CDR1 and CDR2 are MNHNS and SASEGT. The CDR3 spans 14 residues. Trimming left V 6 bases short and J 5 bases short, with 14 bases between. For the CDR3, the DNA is TGTGCCAGCAGCCCCGGGACGGCCTATCAGCCCCAGCATTTT. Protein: CASSPGTAYQPQHF.

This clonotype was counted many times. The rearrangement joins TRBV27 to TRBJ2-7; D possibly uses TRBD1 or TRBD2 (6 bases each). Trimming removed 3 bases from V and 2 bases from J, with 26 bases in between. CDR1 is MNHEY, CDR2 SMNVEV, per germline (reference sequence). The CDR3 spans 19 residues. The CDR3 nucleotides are TGTGCCAGCAGTTTCCACCTGGGGGGCGCGTTAGCGAGCCCCTACGAGCAGTACTTC. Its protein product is CASSFHLGGALASPYEQYF.

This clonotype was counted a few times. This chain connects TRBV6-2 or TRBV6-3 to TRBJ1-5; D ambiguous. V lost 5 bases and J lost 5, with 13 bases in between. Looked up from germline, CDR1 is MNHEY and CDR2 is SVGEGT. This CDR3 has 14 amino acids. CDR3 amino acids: CASSQYNTYQPQHF. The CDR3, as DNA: TGTGCCAGCAGTCAATACAACACCTATCAGCCCCAGCATTTT.